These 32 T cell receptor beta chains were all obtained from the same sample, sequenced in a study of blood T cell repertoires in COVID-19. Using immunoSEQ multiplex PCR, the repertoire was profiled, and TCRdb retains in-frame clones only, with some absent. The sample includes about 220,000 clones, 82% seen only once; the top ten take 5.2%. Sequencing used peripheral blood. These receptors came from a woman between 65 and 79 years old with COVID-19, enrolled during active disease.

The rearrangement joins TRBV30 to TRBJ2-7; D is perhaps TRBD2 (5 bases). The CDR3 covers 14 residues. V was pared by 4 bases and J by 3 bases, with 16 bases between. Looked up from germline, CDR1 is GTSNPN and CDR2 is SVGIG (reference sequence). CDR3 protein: CAWTTGIEFYEQYF. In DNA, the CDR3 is TGTGCCTGGACCACGGGGATCGAGTTCTACGAGCAGTACTTC. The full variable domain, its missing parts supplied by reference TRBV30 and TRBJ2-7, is SQTIHQWPATLVQPVGSPLSLECTVEGTSNPNLYWYRQAAGRGLQLLFYSVGIGQISSEVPQNLSASRPQDRQFILSSKKLLLSDSGFYLCAWTTGIEFYEQYFGPGTRLTVT.

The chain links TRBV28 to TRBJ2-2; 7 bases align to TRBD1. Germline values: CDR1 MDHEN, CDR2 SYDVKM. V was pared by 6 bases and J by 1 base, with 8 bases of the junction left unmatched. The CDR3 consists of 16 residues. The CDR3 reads CASRPPGQLNTGELFF. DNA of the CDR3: TGTGCCAGCAGGCCTCCGGGACAGTTGAACACCGGGGAGCTGTTTTTT.

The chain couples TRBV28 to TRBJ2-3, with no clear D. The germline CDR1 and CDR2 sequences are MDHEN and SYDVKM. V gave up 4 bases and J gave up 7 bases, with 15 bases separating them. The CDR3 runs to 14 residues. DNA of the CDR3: TGTGCCAGCAGTTCGGCTAGTCTACGAAATACGCAGTATTTT. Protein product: CASSSASLRNTQYF.

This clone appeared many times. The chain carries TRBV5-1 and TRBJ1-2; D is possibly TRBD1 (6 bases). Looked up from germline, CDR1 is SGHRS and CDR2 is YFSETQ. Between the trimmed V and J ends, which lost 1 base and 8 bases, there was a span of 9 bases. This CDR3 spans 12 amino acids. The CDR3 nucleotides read TGCGCCAGCAGCTTGACAGGGAACGGCTACACCTTC. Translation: CASSLTGNGYTF.

Here the CDR3 DNA reads TGTGCCAGCAGCCTCCGGCGGGAGGGAAACAATGAGCAGTTCTTC. It codes for CASSLRREGNNEQFF. This sequence joins TRBV11-3 and TRBJ2-1, with 9 bases fitting TRBD2. The germline CDR1 and CDR2 sequences are SGHNT and YENEEA. CDR3 length: 15 residues. Trimming removed 5 bases from V and 5 bases from J; junction bases left unmatched: 7.

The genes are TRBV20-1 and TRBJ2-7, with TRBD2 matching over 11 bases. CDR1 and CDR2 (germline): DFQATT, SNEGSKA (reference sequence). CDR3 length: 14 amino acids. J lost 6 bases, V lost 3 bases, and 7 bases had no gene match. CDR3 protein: CSASFSGGAGEQYF. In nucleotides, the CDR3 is TGCAGTGCTAGTTTTAGCGGGGGGGCCGGCGAGCAGTACTTC.

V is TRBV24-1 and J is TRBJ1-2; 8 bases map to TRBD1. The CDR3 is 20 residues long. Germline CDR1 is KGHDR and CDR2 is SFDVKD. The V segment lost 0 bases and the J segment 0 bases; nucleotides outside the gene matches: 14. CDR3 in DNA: TGTGCCACCAGTGATTTGCAGTTGTACGGCAGGGGGCCAACTAACTATGGCTACACCTTC. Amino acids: CATSDLQLYGRGPTNYGYTF.

This CDR3 is CASSSSRTGYEQYF. The CDR3 DNA sequence: TGTGCCAGCAGCTCCTCGCGGACAGGGTACGAGCAGTACTTC. J is TRBJ2-7 and V is TRBV7-2; 8 nucleotides match TRBD1. Trimming at V came to 4 bases and at J to 4 bases, leaving 6 bases not matched to a gene. Germline V gene lookup returns CDR1 SGHTA and CDR2 FQGNSA. This CDR3 region has 14 residues.

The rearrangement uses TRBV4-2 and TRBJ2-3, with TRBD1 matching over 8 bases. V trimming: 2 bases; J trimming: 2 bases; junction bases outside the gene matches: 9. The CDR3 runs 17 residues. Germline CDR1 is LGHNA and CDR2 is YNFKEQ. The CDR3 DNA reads TGTGCCAGCAGCCAAACATTAGGACAGGGCCTCACAGATACGCAGTATTTT. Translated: CASSQTLGQGLTDTQYF.

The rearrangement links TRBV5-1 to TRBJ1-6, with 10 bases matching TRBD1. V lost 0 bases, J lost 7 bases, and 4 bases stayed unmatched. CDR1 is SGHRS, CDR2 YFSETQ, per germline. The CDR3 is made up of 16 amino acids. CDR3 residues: CASSLVGQGMNSPLHF. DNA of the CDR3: TGCGCCAGCAGCTTGGTGGGACAGGGGATGAATTCACCCCTCCACTTT. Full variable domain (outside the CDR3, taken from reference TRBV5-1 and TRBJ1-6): KAGVTQTPRYLIKTRGQQVTLSCSPISGHRSVSWYQQTPGQGLQFLFEYFSETQRNKGNFPGRFSGRQFSNSRSEMNVSTLELGDSALYLCASSLVGQGMNSPLHFGNGTRLTVT.

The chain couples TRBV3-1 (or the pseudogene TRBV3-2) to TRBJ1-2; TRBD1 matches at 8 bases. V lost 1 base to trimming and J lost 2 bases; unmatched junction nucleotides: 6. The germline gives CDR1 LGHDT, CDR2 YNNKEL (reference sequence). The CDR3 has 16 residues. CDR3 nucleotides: TGTGCCAGCAGCCAAGGACAGGGGAGGGAGAACTATGGCTACACCTTC. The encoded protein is CASSQGQGRENYGYTF.

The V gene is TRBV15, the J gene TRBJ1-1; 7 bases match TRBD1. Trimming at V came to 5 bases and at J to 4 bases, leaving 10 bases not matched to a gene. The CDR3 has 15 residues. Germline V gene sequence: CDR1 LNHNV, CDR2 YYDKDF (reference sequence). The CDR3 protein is CATSQGQLVVTEAFF. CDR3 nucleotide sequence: TGTGCCACCAGCCAGGGACAGTTGGTAGTCACTGAAGCTTTCTTT. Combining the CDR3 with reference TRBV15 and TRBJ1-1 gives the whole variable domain DAMVIQNPRYQVTQFGKPVTLSCSQTLNHNVMYWYQQKSSQAPKLLFHYYDKDFNNEADTPDNFQSRRPNTSFCFLDIRSPGLGDTAMYLCATSQGQLVVTEAFFGQGTRLTVV.

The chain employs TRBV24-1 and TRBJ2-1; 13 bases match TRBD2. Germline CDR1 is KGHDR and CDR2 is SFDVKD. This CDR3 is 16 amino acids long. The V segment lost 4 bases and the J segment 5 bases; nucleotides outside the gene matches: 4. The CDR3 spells CATSDSGLAGHNEQFF. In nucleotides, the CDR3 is TGTGCCACCAGTGACTCGGGACTAGCGGGGCACAATGAGCAGTTCTTC.

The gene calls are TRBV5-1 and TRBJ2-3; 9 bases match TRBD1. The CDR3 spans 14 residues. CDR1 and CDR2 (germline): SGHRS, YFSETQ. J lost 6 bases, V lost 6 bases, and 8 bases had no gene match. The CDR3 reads CASTKGTGTDTQYF. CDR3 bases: TGCGCCAGCACCAAGGGGACAGGGACGGATACGCAGTATTTT.

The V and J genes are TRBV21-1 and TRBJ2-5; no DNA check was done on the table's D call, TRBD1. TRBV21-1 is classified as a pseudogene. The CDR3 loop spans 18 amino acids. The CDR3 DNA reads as TGTGCCAGCAGCAATTTCCGAAGGTTGAAAGACACCAGGCTTGCCCAGTACTTC. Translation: CASSNFRRLKDTRLAQYF.

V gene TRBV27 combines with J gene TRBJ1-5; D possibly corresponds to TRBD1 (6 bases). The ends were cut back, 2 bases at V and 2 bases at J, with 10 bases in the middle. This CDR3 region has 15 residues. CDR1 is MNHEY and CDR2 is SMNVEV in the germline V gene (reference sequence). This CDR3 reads CASSLGGARNQPQHF. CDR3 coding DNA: TGTGCCAGCAGTTTAGGGGGGGCCCGCAATCAGCCCCAGCATTTT.

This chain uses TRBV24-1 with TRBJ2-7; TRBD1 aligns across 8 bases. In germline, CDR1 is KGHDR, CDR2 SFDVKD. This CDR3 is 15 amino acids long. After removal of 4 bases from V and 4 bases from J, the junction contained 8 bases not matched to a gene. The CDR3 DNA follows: TGTGCCACCAGTGACCGTACAGGGGGGTCGTACGAGCAGTACTTC. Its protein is CATSDRTGGSYEQYF.

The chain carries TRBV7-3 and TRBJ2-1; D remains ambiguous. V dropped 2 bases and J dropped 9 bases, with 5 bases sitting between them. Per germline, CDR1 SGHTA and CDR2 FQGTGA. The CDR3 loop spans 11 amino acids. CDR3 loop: CASSLGTEQFF. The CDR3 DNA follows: TGTGCCAGCAGCTTAGGCACTGAGCAGTTCTTC. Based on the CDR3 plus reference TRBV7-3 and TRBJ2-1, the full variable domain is GAGVSQTPSNKVTEKGKYVELRCDPISGHTALYWYRQSLGQGPEFLIYFQGTGAADDSGLPNDRFFAVRPEGSVSTLKIQRTERGDSAVYLCASSLGTEQFFGPGTRLTVL.

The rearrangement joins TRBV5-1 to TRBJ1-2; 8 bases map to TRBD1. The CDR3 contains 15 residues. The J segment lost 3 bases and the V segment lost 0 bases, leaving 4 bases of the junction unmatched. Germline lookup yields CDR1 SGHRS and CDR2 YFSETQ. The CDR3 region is CASSLAGTGDYGYTF. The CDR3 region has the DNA TGCGCCAGCAGCTTGGCAGGGACAGGTGACTATGGCTACACCTTC.

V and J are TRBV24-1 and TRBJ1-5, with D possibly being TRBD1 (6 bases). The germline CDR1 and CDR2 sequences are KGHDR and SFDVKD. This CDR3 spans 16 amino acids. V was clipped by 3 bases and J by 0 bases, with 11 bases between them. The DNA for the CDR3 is TGTGCCACCAGTGATGCCCAGGGGATTAGCAATCAGCCCCAGCATTTT. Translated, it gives CATSDAQGISNQPQHF.

CDR3: CASSTATGYEQYF. The CDR3 nucleotides are TGTGCCAGCAGCACTGCGACAGGGTACGAGCAGTACTTC. The rearrangement links TRBV7-2 to TRBJ2-7, with TRBD1 identical over 7 bases. This CDR3 comprises 13 residues. The germline V gene has CDR1 SGHTA and CDR2 FQGNSA. Trimming took 5 bases from V and 4 from J; bases not matched to a gene: 5. Complete variable domain (other parts from reference TRBV7-2 and TRBJ2-7): GAGVSQSPSNKVTEKGKDVELRCDPISGHTALYWYRQSLGQGLEFLIYFQGNSAPDKSGLPSDRFSAERTGGSVSTLTIQRTQQEDSAVYLCASSTATGYEQYFGPGTRLTVT.

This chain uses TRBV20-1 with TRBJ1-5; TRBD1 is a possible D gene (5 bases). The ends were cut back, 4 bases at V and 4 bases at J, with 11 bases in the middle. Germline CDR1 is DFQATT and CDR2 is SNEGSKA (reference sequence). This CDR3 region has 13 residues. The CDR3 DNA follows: TGCAGTGCTATTGAGACAGTTAATCAGCCCCAGCATTTT. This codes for CSAIETVNQPQHF.

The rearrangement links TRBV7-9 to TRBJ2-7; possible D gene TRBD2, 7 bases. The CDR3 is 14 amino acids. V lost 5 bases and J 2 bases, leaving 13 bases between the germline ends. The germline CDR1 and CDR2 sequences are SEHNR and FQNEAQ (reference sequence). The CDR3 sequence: CASSGEGGPYEQYF. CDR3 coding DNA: TGTGCCAGCAGCGGGGAGGGGGGGCCCTACGAGCAGTACTTC.

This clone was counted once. CDR3 DNA sequence: TGCGCCAGCAGCCGGGAGGGGAACACCGGGGAGCTGTTTTTT. It is translated as CASSREGNTGELFF. The chain has TRBV5-1 and TRBJ2-2, with 8 positions matching TRBD2. J gave up 1 base and V 4 bases, and 0 bases lay outside the gene matches. The CDR3 covers 14 residues. Germline CDR1 and CDR2: SGHRS and YFSETQ.

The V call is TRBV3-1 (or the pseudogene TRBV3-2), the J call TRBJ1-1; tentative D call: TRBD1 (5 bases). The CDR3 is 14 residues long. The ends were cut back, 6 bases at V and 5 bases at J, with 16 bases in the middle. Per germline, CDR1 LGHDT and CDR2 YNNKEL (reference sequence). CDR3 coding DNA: TGTGCCAGCAGTCGACAGTATGAAGGGACTGAAGCTTTCTTT. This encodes CASSRQYEGTEAFF.

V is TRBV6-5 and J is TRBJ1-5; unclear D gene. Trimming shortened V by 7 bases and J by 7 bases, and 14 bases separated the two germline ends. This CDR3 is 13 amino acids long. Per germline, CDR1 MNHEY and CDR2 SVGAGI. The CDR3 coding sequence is TGTGCCAGCACGCCGTGGGAGGGACAGCCCCAGCATTTT. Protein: CASTPWEGQPQHF.

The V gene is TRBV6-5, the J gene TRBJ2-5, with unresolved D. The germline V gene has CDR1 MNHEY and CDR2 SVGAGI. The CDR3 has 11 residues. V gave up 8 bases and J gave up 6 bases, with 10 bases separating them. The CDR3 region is CASGPAQTQYF. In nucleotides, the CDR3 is TGTGCCAGCGGGCCCGCGCAGACCCAGTACTTC.

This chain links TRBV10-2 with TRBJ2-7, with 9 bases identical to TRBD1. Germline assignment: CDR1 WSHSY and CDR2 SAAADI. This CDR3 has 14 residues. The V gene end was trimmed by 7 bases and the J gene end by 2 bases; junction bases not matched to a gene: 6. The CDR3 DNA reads TGCGCCAGCAAAAGGACAGGGGACCCCTACGAGCAGTACTTC. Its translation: CASKRTGDPYEQYF.

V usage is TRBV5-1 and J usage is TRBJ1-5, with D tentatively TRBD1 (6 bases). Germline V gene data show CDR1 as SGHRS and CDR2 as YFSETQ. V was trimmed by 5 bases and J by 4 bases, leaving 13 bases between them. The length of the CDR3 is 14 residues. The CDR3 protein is CASSPGQFNQPQHF. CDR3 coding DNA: TGCGCCAGCAGTCCAGGACAGTTTAATCAGCCCCAGCATTTT.

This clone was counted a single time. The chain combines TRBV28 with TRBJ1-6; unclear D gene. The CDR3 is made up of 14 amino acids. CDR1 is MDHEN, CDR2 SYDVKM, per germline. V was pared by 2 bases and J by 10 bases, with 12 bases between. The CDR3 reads CASSLPNLGSPLHF. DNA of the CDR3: TGTGCCAGCAGTTTACCCAACCTGGGCTCACCCCTCCACTTT.

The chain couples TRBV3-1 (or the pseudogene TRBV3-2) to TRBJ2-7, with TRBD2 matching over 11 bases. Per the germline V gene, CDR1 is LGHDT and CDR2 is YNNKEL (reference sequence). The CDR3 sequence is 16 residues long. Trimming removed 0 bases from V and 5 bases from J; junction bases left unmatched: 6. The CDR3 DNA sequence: TGTGCCAGCAGCCAAGACAGGACTAGCGGGTTCGACGAGCAGTACTTC. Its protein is CASSQDRTSGFDEQYF.

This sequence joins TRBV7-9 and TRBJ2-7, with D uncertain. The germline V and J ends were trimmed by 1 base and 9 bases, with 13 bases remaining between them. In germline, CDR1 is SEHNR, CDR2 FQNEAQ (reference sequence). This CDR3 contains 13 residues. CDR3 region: CASSLDGQGGQYF. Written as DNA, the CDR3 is TGTGCCAGCAGCTTAGATGGTCAAGGCGGGCAGTACTTC.